A single sample gave rise to the 9 T cell receptor beta chains below, sequenced in a study of CD8 T cells in ankylosing spondylitis. Findings of the study overall: Ankylosing spondylitis blood appeared to be characterized by a TCR beta motif of fewer than ten highly homologous variants.

From the 5' RACE reads, TCRdb called clonotypes with MiXCR, one entry per CDR3 protein. The data show fewer than 650,000 distinct CDR3 sequences, with 10% to 15% seen just once and 6.8% held by the top ten. No antigen is known for these receptors. The specimen sequenced was blood, either unsorted or a sorted T cell fraction (not recorded which). These receptors came from a male donor with ankylosing spondylitis.

This clonotype showed up just a few times. The rearrangement joins TRBV18 to TRBJ2-5; D gene ambiguous. V lost 3 bases, J lost 5 bases, and 7 bases lay in between. Germline CDR1 reads KGHSH; CDR2 reads LQKENI. CDR3 size: 12 residues. The CDR3 loop reads CASSPLRETQYF. The CDR3 coding sequence is TGTGCCAGCTCACCTTTACGGGAGACCCAGTACTTC. Combining the CDR3 with reference TRBV18 and TRBJ2-5 gives the whole variable domain NAGVMQNPRHLVRRRGQEARLRCSPMKGHSHVYWYRQLPEEGLKFMVYLQKENIIDESGMPKERFSAEFPKEGPSILRIQQVVRGDSAAYFCASSPLRETQYFGPGTRLLVL.

The chain is built from TRBV5-1 and TRBJ1-1; no clear D gene. The V gene lost 5 bases and the J gene lost 3 bases, with 11 bases spanning the gap. The CDR3 has 13 amino acids. The germline V gene encodes CDR1 SGHRS and CDR2 YFSETQ. Written as DNA, the CDR3 is TGCGCCAGCAGGTCGGCTGGGGACACTGAAGCTTTCTTT. The encoded protein is CASRSAGDTEAFF. Looking up the rest from reference TRBV5-1 and TRBJ1-1 gives the full variable domain: KAGVTQTPRYLIKTRGQQVTLSCSPISGHRSVSWYQQTPGQGLQFLFEYFSETQRNKGNFPGRFSGRQFSNSRSEMNVSTLELGDSALYLCASRSAGDTEAFFGQGTRLTVV.

This clonotype was counted at least ten times. The chain links TRBV29-1 to TRBJ2-2; D is possibly TRBD1 (6 bases). The V gene's germline CDR1 is SQVTM and CDR2 ANQGSEA. CDR3 length equals 14 residues. V lost 7 bases, J lost 7 bases, and 19 bases lay in between. CDR3 in amino acids: CSASTQTGIGELFF. The DNA for the CDR3 is TGCAGCGCCTCCACCCAAACAGGGATCGGGGAGCTGTTTTTT.

This clonotype was recorded a few times. The CDR3 DNA sequence: TGTGCCAGCAGTTCCCCGTCAAGGGGGAACACTGAAGCTTTCTTT. Its protein product is CASSSPSRGNTEAFF. The rearrangement uses TRBV6-2 or TRBV6-3 and TRBJ1-1; maybe TRBD1 (5 bases). CDR3 length: 15 residues. Germline V CDR1 and CDR2: MNHEY, SVGEGT. With 4 bases removed from V and 1 base from J, the gap between germline ends came to 13 bases.

There are a few counts of this clonotype. The rearrangement joins TRBV2 to TRBJ2-2; 7 positions match TRBD1. The germline gives CDR1 SNHLY, CDR2 FYNNEI. There are 15 residues in the CDR3. V lost 6 bases to trimming and J lost 5 bases; unmatched junction nucleotides: 9. The CDR3 DNA sequence: TGTGCCAGCAGCCTGAGAGGGGGCCCAACCGGGGAGCTGTTTTTT. Protein: CASSLRGGPTGELFF.

This clonotype has more than one count but fewer than ten. The J gene is TRBJ2-7, the V gene TRBV7-2; 8 bases align to TRBD1. Germline CDR1 and CDR2: SGHTA and FQGNSA. The CDR3 spans 15 residues. The ends lost 2 bases at V and 7 bases at J; junction bases unmatched: 10. CDR3 coding DNA: TGTGCCAGCAGCTTACAGGGGGCTATCGGATCTGAGCAGTACTTC. Translation: CASSLQGAIGSEQYF.

The rearrangement uses TRBV5-8 and TRBJ1-2; 7 bases agree with TRBD1. V gave up 4 bases and J gave up 8 bases; unmatched junction bases: 8. The CDR3 loop spans 13 amino acids. Germline V lookup: CDR1 SGHTS, CDR2 YDEGEE. The CDR3 nucleotides are TGTGCCAGCAGCCCTTTGACAGGGAACGGCTACACCTTC. It codes for CASSPLTGNGYTF.

This rearrangement joins TRBV7-9 to TRBJ1-4; D is undetermined. This CDR3 has 13 amino acids. CDR1 and CDR2 from the germline V gene are SEHNR and FQNEAQ (reference sequence). The germline V and J ends were trimmed by 10 bases and 6 bases, with 15 bases remaining between them. This chain's CDR3 is CAIQAQPDEKLFF. The CDR3 nucleotides are TGTGCCATCCAAGCCCAGCCGGATGAAAAACTGTTTTTT.

This clonotype was seen a handful of times. This sequence joins TRBV5-6 and TRBJ2-5; TRBD2 matches at 10 bases. Germline CDR1 and CDR2: SGHDT and YYEEEE. Losses at the gene ends were 4 bases for V and 4 bases for J; bases not matched to a gene: 10. The CDR3 runs 16 residues. The CDR3 coding sequence is TGTGCCAGCAGCCCCCCTCTAGCGGGAGAAAGAGAGACCCAGTACTTC. Its protein is CASSPPLAGERETQYF.